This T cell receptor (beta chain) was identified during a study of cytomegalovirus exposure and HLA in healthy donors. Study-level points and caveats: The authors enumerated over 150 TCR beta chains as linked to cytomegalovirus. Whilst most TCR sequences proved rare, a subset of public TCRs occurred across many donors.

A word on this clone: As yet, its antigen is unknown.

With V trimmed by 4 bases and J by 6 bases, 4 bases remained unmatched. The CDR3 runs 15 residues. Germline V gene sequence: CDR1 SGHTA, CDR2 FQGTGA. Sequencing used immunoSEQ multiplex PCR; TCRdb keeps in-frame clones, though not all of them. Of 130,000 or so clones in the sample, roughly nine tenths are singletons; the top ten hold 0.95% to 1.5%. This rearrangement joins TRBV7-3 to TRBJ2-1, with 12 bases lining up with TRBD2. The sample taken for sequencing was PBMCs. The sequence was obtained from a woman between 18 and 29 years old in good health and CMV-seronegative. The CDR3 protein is CASSYTSGGINEQFF. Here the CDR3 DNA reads TGTGCCAGCAGCTATACTAGCGGGGGGATCAATGAGCAGTTCTTC.